This TCR beta chain was obtained from a study of blood T cell repertoires in COVID-19. About the research overall: The study drew acute and convalescent COVID-19 samples from the United States, Italy and Spain. The analysed material was cDNA or gDNA that came from T cells, B-cell-depleted T cells, or PBMCs.

The authors' processing: Researchers report that nucleated cell counts were estimated from reference gene primer amplification. Measured with immunoSEQ multiplex PCR; TCRdb has only the in-frame clones, and not every one. V and J calls and clone size are given by that table; D and trimming were obtained from the DNA. The sample shows 300,000 to 400,000 clones, more than 75% of them seen only once. The CDR3 contains 14 residues. With V trimmed by 5 bases and J by 7 bases, 8 bases remained unmatched. Germline V gives CDR1 MNHEY, CDR2 SVGAGI. The study assigned cohorts using participant-reported clinical history.

The sequence was obtained from a woman in her twenties or thirties with acute COVID-19. The gene calls are TRBV6-5 and TRBJ1-3; 7 nucleotides align to TRBD1. Specimen: PBMCs or T cells enriched from blood (not recorded which). Written as DNA, the CDR3 is TGTGCCAGCAGTACCGGACAGGTTTACAACACCATATATTTT. This translates into CASSTGQVYNTIYF.